This TCR beta chain was recorded in a study of blood T cells in healthy people across ages. Regarding the study as a whole: Long-lived and aged donors differed, with more naive CD4+ cells and higher diversity in the long-lived.

Concerning this clonotype: Its matching antigen is unknown.

For the second PCR, which ran for 7 to 11 cycles, a sample-barcoded 5' primer and a J-beta primer mix were used. TCRdb reprocessed the 5' RACE reads with MiXCR, giving one entry per CDR3 protein. This sample has 750,000 to 850,000 distinct CDR3 sequences; around 25% occur once, and the top ten carry 3% to 4.5%. This CDR3 has 12 residues. Trimming shortened V by 3 bases and J by 6 bases, and 12 bases separated the two germline ends. The V gene's germline CDR1 is DFQATT and CDR2 SNEGSKA (reference sequence). The data were also submitted as part of a second study, on T cells of mothers and their children. As that report states: With the M1S primer of the second PCR, sample barcodes and 2-4 random nucleotides were added. Detection yielded no persistent microchimeric T cell clones.

The chain carries TRBV20-1 and TRBJ2-7, with D hard to call. The sequencing input was blood. The sequence was obtained from a boy aged 10-17 years in good health. In nucleotides, the CDR3 is TGCAGTGCTAGCGAACTGGGTTTCGAGCAGTACTTC. It codes for CSASELGFEQYF.